This T cell receptor (beta chain) was captured in a study of post-analysis software for immune sequencing data. This clonotype was counted a few times. Its antigen is unknown. Study conclusions and caveats: For normalized Chao1 diversity, multiple sclerosis patients scored significantly lower than controls did. Co-batched samples clustered tightly together by F measure.

The authors incorporated unique molecular identifiers into the TCR beta cDNA libraries. Starting from approximately 1 to 10 million T cells, the study yielded approximately 460,000 cDNA molecules. TCRdb reanalysed the PCR reads using MiXCR and keeps one entry per CDR3 protein. This table holds over 300,000 distinct CDR3 sequences, about a third found once. The clonotype was recovered from a girl aged 5-17 years with multiple sclerosis. The source material was blood.

The CDR3 DNA follows: TGTGCCAGCAGCGCGGACTTCACAGATACGCAGTATTTT. This sequence encodes CASSADFTDTQYF. The V call is TRBV9, the J call TRBJ2-3; a possible D gene is TRBD2 (5 bases). The CDR3 loop spans 13 amino acids. Per the germline V gene, CDR1 is SGDLS and CDR2 is YYNGEE. Deletions cut 3 bases from V and 2 bases from J, with 7 bases between.